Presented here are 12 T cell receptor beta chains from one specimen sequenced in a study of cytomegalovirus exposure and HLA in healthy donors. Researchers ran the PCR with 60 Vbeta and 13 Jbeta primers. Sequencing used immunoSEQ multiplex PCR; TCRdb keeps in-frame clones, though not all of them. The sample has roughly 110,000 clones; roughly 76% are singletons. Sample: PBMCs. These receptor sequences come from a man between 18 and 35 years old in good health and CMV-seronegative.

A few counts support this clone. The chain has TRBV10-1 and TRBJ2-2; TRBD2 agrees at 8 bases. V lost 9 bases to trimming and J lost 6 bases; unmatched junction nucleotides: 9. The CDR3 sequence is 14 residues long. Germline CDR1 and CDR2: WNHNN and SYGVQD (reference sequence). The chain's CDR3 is CARGLEEDSGELFF. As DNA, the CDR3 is TGCGCCAGGGGACTAGAAGAGGATTCCGGGGAGCTGTTTTTT.

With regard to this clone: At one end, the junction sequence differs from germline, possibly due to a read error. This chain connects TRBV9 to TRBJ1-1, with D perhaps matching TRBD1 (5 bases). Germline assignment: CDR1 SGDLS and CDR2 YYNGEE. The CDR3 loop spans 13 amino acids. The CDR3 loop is CASSGQPNTKAFF. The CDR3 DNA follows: TGTGCCAGCAGCGGACAGCCGAACACTAAAGCTTTCTTT.

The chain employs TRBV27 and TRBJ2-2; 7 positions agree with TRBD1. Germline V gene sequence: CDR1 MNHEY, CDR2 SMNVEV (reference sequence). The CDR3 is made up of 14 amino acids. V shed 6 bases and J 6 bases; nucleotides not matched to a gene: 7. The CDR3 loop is CASRTQGSPGELFF. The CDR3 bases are TGTGCCAGCAGGACACAGGGGTCCCCCGGGGAGCTGTTTTTT.

The DNA of the CDR3 is TGTGCCAGCAGAAACCAGGGGGTCGGGGAGACCCAGTACTTC. Translated, it gives CASRNQGVGETQYF. The rearrangement joins TRBV27 to TRBJ2-5; TRBD1 matches at 7 bases. The junction had 9 bases not matched to a gene; V was cut back by 6 bases and J by 5 bases. The germline CDR1 and CDR2 sequences are MNHEY and SMNVEV (reference sequence). The CDR3 is 14 residues long.

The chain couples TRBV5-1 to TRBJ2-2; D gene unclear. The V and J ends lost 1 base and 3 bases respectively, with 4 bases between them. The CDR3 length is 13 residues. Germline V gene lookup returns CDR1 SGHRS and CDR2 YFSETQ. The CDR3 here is CASSLRDTGELFF. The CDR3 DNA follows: TGCGCCAGCAGCTTGCGGGACACCGGGGAGCTGTTTTTT. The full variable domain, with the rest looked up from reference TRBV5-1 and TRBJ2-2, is KAGVTQTPRYLIKTRGQQVTLSCSPISGHRSVSWYQQTPGQGLQFLFEYFSETQRNKGNFPGRFSGRQFSNSRSEMNVSTLELGDSALYLCASSLRDTGELFFGEGSRLTVL.

CDR3 DNA: TGCGCCAGCAGCCAAGTGGGAGGGTATCTCGATGGCTACACCTTC. Residues: CASSQVGGYLDGYTF. This chain uses TRBV4-3 with TRBJ1-2; D unclear. Trimming shortened V by 1 base and J by 6 bases, and 15 bases separated the two germline ends. Germline V gene data show CDR1 as LGHNA and CDR2 as YSLEER. CDR3 length: 15 amino acids.

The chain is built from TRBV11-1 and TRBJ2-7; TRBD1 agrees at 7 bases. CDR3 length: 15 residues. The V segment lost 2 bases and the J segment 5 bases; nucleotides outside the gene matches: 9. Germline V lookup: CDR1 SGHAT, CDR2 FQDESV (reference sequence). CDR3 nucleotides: TGTGCCAGCAGCTTATCAGGCAGGGGGTCTAACGAGCAGTACTTC. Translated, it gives CASSLSGRGSNEQYF.

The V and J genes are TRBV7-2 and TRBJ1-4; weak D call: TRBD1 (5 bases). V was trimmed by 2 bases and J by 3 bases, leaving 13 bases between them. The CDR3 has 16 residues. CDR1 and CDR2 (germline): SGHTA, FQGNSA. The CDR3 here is CASSLRGGGANEKLFF. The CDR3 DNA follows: TGTGCCAGCAGCTTACGGGGCGGGGGGGCTAATGAAAAACTGTTTTTT.

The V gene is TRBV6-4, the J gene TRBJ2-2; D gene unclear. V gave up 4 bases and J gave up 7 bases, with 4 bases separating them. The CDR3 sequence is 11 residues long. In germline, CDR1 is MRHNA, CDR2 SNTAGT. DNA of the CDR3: TGTGCCAGCAGTGCTAACGGGGAGCTGTTTTTT. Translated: CASSANGELFF.

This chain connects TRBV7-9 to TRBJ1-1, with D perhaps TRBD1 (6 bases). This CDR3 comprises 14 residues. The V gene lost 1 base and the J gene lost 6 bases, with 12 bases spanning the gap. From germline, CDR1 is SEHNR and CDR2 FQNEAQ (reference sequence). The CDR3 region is CASSLGTVNPEAFF. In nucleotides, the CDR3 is TGTGCCAGCAGCTTAGGGACAGTTAACCCTGAAGCTTTCTTT.

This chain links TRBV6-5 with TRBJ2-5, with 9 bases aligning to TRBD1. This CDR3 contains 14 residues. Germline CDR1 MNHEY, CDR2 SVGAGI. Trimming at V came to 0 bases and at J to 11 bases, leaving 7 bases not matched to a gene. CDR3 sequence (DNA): TGTGCCAGCAGTTACTCGAGACAGGGGGTTGAGCAGTACTTC. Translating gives CASSYSRQGVEQYF.

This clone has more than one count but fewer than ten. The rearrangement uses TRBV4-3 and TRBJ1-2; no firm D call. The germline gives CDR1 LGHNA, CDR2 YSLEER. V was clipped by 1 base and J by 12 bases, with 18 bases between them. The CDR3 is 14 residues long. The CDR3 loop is CASSQAMNSLEDTF. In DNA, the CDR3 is TGCGCCAGCAGCCAAGCCATGAACTCTCTCGAGGACACCTTC.